This paragraph covers one T cell receptor (beta chain) sequence. In the authors' workflow: Using reference gene primer amplification, nucleated cell counts were estimated. Measured with immunoSEQ multiplex PCR; TCRdb has only the in-frame clones, and not every one. The V and J calls and clone size come from that table; D and trimming were worked out from the DNA. Of approximately 35,000 clones in the sample, 75% to 85% were seen once. This sample is part of a study of blood T cell repertoires in COVID-19. Study summary: The analysed material was cDNA or gDNA that came from T cells, B-cell-depleted T cells, or PBMCs.

V lost 4 bases, J lost 5 bases, and 21 bases lay in between. This CDR3 is built from 16 residues. Germline CDR1 and CDR2: MGHRA and YSYEKL. The sequence was collected from a human donor in a cohort sampled during active COVID-19. The sequenced sample consisted of peripheral blood. V is TRBV4-1 and J is TRBJ2-7, with D possibly being TRBD2 (6 bases). CDR3 amino acids: CASSPLGRSGLDEQYF. The CDR3 coding sequence is TGCGCCAGCAGCCCCCTCGGGAGATCCGGCTTGGACGAGCAGTACTTC.